The 6 T cell receptor beta chains given below trace back to one sample, sequenced in a study of T cell responses to AZD1222 COVID-19 vaccine. Only in-frame clones appear in the TCRdb table, and some are missing; sequencing was by immunoSEQ multiplex PCR. The table has about 140,000 clones, around 92% seen once. The sample here was peripheral blood, taken after recovery from COVID-19. The receptors originated from an adult who had recovered from COVID-19.

The chain recombines TRBV18 with TRBJ1-3, with D tentatively TRBD1 (5 bases). CDR1 and CDR2 (germline): KGHSH, LQKENI. With 4 bases removed from V and 1 base from J, the gap between germline ends came to 14 bases. This CDR3 contains 16 residues. The CDR3 region has the DNA TGTGCCAGCTCACTTGACAGCACACGGTCTGGAAACACCATATATTTT. This gives the protein CASSLDSTRSGNTIYF.

The V call is TRBV5-1, the J call TRBJ2-1; TRBD1 agrees at 9 bases. The CDR3 is 13 residues long. Trimming at V came to 9 bases and at J to 3 bases, leaving 4 bases not matched to a gene. Germline V gene sequence: CDR1 SGHRS, CDR2 YFSETQ. CDR3 DNA: TGCGCCACCGGGACAGGGAACTACAATGAGCAGTTCTTC. Encoded protein: CATGTGNYNEQFF.

The chain couples TRBV5-5 to TRBJ2-7; D perhaps matches TRBD1 (6 bases). Between the trimmed V and J ends, which lost 1 base and 0 bases, there was a span of 8 bases. This CDR3 region has 14 residues. The germline CDR1 and CDR2 sequences are SGHKS and YYEKEE (reference sequence). The CDR3 reads CASSLWDTSYEQYF. CDR3 nucleotides: TGTGCCAGCAGCTTGTGGGACACCTCCTACGAGCAGTACTTC.

The chain uses TRBV4-2 and TRBJ1-6, with D hard to call. Per the germline V gene, CDR1 is LGHNA and CDR2 is YNFKEQ. Trimming cost V 1 base and J 9 bases, with 7 bases left between them. CDR3 length: 13 amino acids. CDR3 DNA: TGTGCCAGCAGCCAAGGGGTAATTTCACCCCTCCACTTT. Residues: CASSQGVISPLHF.

This clone appeared a few times. The chain joins TRBV6-1 to TRBJ1-5; D gene ambiguous. Between the trimmed V and J ends, which lost 3 bases and 6 bases, there was a span of 9 bases. Looked up from germline, CDR1 is MNHNS and CDR2 is SASEGT. This CDR3 is 13 amino acids long. This CDR3 reads CASSEMGSQPQHF. The DNA for the CDR3 is TGTGCCAGCAGTGAGATGGGAAGTCAGCCCCAGCATTTT.

The V and J genes are TRBV28 and TRBJ2-7, with D unresolved. CDR1 is MDHEN, CDR2 SYDVKM, per germline. This CDR3 has 13 residues. The V end was cut by 8 bases, the J end by 3 bases, with 14 bases between. Written as DNA, the CDR3 is TGTGCCAGCGAGGATGGCAGTATCTACGAGCAGTACTTC. Translated, it gives CASEDGSIYEQYF.